These 6 T cell receptor beta chains were all obtained from the same sample, sequenced in a study of blood T cell repertoires in COVID-19. Some clones are missing from TCRdb's copy, which holds only in-frame ones; the method was immunoSEQ multiplex PCR. Of under 250,000 clones listed, about nine tenths were seen once; the top ten hold 1.5% to 2%. Sequenced material: PBMCs or T cells enriched from blood (not recorded which). All receptors derive from a man aged 35-49 years who had recovered from COVID-19.

V usage is TRBV4-1 and J usage is TRBJ2-1; 7 nucleotides match TRBD2. The length of the CDR3 is 17 residues. Per germline, CDR1 MGHRA and CDR2 YSYEKL. The junction had 12 bases not matched to a gene; V was cut back by 3 bases and J by 4 bases. In DNA form, the CDR3 reads TGCGCCAGCAGCCATATCAGCACTAGCGATACGTACAATGAGCAGTTCTTC. Translation: CASSHISTSDTYNEQFF.

The V and J genes are TRBV10-3 and TRBJ2-3; 7 bases are shared with TRBD2. Looked up from germline, CDR1 is ENHRY and CDR2 is SYGVKD. The CDR3 runs to 19 residues. The trim removed 3 bases at V and 0 bases at J, leaving 15 bases unmatched. CDR3 loop: CAISDGGSGHEASTDTQYF. The CDR3 DNA is TGTGCCATCAGTGACGGCGGGAGCGGGCATGAAGCTAGCACAGATACGCAGTATTTT.

The chain combines TRBV7-9 with TRBJ2-1, with D possibly matching TRBD1 (5 bases). Germline CDR1 SEHNR, CDR2 FQNEAQ (reference sequence). Trimming shortened V by 1 base and J by 4 bases, and 11 bases separated the two germline ends. The CDR3 is 15 amino acids. The CDR3 is CASSLGTSWYNEQFF. Written as DNA, the CDR3 is TGTGCCAGCAGCTTAGGGACAAGCTGGTACAATGAGCAGTTCTTC.

The chain combines TRBV18 with TRBJ2-7; 10 bases are shared with TRBD1. Germline CDR1 KGHSH, CDR2 LQKENI. The CDR3 has 15 amino acids. V dropped 3 bases and J dropped 7; count of bases not matched to a gene: 9. CDR3 sequence (DNA): TGTGCCAGCTCACCCCCGGGACAGGGGTTTTCAGAGCAGTACTTC. Amino acid sequence: CASSPPGQGFSEQYF.

The chain is built from TRBV10-2 and TRBJ1-1; D is perhaps TRBD1 (6 bases). The CDR3 totals 12 residues. From germline, CDR1 is WSHSY and CDR2 SAAADI. Trimming removed 8 bases at V and 10 bases at J, with 17 bases between. This chain's CDR3 is CASSLDRLSAFF. DNA for the CDR3: TGCGCCAGCTCATTAGACAGGCTTTCAGCTTTCTTT.

V usage is TRBV12-3 or TRBV12-4 and J usage is TRBJ2-7, with D perhaps matching TRBD2 (6 bases). Trimming took 7 bases from V and 3 from J, leaving 13 bases between them. The CDR3 has 13 residues. CDR3 protein: CASTPGDHYEQYF. The CDR3 coding sequence is TGTGCCAGCACCCCGGGGGACCACTACGAGCAGTACTTC.